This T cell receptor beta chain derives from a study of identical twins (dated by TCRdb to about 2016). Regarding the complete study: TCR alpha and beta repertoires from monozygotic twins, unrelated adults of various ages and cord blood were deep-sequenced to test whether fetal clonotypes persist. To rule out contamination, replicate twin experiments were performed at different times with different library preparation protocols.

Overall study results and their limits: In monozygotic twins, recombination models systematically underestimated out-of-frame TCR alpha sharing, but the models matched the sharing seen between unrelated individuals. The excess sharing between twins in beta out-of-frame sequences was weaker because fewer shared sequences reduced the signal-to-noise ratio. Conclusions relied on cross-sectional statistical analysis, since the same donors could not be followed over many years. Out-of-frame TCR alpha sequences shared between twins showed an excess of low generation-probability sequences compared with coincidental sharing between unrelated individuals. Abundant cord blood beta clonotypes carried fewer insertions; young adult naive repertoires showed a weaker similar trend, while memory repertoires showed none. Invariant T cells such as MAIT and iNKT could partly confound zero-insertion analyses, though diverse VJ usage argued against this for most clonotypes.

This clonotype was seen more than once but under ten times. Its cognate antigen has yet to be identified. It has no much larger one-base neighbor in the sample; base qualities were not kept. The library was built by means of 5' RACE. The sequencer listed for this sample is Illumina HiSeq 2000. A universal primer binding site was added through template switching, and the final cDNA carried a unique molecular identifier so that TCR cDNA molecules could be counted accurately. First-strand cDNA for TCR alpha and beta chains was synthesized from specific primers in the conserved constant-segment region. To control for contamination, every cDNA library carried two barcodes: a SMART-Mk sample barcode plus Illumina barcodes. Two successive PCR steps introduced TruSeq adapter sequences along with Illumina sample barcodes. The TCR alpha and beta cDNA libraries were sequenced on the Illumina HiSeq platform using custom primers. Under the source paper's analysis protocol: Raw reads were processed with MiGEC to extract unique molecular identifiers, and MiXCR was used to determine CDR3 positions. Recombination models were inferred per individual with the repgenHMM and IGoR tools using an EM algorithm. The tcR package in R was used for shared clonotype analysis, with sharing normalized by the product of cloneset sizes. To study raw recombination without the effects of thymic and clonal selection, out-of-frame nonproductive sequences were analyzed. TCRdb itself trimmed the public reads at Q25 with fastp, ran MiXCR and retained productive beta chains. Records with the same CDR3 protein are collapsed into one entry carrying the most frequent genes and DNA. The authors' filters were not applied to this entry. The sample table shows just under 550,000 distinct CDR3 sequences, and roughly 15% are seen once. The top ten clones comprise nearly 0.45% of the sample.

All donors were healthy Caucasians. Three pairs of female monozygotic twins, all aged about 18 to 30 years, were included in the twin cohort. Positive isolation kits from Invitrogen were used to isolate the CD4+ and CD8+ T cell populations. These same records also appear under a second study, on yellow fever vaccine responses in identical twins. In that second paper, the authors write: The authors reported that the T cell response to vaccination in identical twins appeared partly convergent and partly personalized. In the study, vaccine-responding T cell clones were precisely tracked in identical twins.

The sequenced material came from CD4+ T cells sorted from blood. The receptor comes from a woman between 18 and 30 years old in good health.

The CDR3 has the sequence CASSPWDSSNEKLFF. Here is the DNA: TGTGCCAGCAGCCCCTGGGACAGCTCCAATGAAAAACTGTTTTTT. The V and J genes are TRBV3-1 and TRBJ1-4, and TRBD1 aligns with 7 junction nucleotides. From cysteine to phenylalanine, the CDR3 is 15 amino acids long. This entry keeps only the CDR3 DNA: 45 bases, framed from base 1. V is pruned by 4 bases and J by 5 bases, leaving 7 bases of the junction without a gene match. In the germline V gene (reference sequence), CDR1 corresponds to LGHDT and CDR2 to YNNKEL.